This passage covers 18 T cell receptor beta chains from one sample sequenced in a study of cytomegalovirus exposure and HLA in healthy donors. TCRdb's copy holds only in-frame clones and misses some; the assay was immunoSEQ multiplex PCR. This table has about 73,000 clones, over 90% appearing once. Input material: PBMCs. Source of these receptors: a woman younger than 30 in good health and CMV-seropositive.

This clone was seen only once. The chain is built from TRBV6-5 and TRBJ2-7, with 8 bases aligning to TRBD1. Germline V gives CDR1 MNHEY, CDR2 SVGAGI. The CDR3 is 12 residues long. With V trimmed by 7 bases and J by 3 bases, 2 bases remained unmatched. The CDR3 here is CASTGTGYEQYF. The DNA for the CDR3 is TGTGCCAGCACCGGGACAGGCTACGAGCAGTACTTC.

V and J are TRBV7-8 and TRBJ2-3; TRBD2 matches at 13 bases. Germline loops: CDR1 SGHVS, CDR2 FQNEAQ. The ends lost 5 bases at V and 8 bases at J; junction bases unmatched: 13. This CDR3 is built from 17 residues. The CDR3 reads CASSTLRLAGGATTQYF. The CDR3 DNA follows: TGTGCCAGCAGCACACTAAGACTAGCGGGGGGCGCAACTACGCAGTATTTT.

This clone was picked up one time. The chain links TRBV6-6 to TRBJ1-1; TRBD1 agrees at 7 bases. The germline CDR1 and CDR2 sequences are MNHNY and SVGAGI (reference sequence). The CDR3 is made up of 16 amino acids. V lost 4 bases and J lost 1; bases outside the gene matches: 9. This CDR3 reads CASSSPRTGENTEAFF. The CDR3 DNA sequence: TGTGCCAGCAGTTCCCCCCGGACAGGCGAGAACACTGAAGCTTTCTTT.

V usage is TRBV4-2 and J usage is TRBJ2-7; the match to TRBD1 covers 10 bases. Unmatched junction bases numbered 10, after V lost 2 bases and J lost 6 bases. This CDR3 spans 16 amino acids. The germline gives CDR1 LGHNA, CDR2 YNFKEQ. The CDR3 loop reads CASSQRGGTGVGEQYF. CDR3 DNA: TGTGCCAGCAGCCAAAGGGGAGGGACAGGGGTAGGCGAGCAGTACTTC.

This clone was observed a single time. The chain recombines TRBV7-2 with TRBJ2-7, with a tentative D call TRBD1 (5 bases). Germline V CDR1 and CDR2: SGHTA, FQGNSA. The CDR3 covers 15 residues. V gave up 5 bases and J gave up 3 bases, with 17 bases separating them. The CDR3 region is CASSDRGPGGYEQYF. Written as DNA, the CDR3 is TGTGCCAGCAGCGACAGAGGACCAGGTGGCTACGAGCAGTACTTC.

The CDR3 region is CSVAKRGGRGAFF. CDR3 nucleotide sequence: TGCAGCGTCGCAAAAAGGGGAGGGAGGGGAGCTTTCTTT. The V and J genes are TRBV29-1 and TRBJ1-1, with D maybe TRBD1 (5 bases). CDR1 and CDR2 from the germline V gene are SQVTM and ANQGSEA. Trimming removed 6 bases at V and 10 bases at J, with 21 bases between. There are 13 residues in the CDR3.

The J gene is TRBJ2-7, the V gene TRBV7-9, with a tentative D call TRBD2 (5 bases). Germline assignment: CDR1 SEHNR and CDR2 FQNEAQ (reference sequence). Trimming removed 2 bases from V and 4 bases from J, with 15 bases in between. This CDR3 has 15 residues. CDR3 DNA sequence: TGTGCCAGCAGCTTACGCCCGGGGTTTGAATACGAGCAGTACTTC. Translating it yields CASSLRPGFEYEQYF.

The CDR3 protein is CASRPWYLLSAFF. The CDR3 DNA follows: TGTGCCAGCAGACCTTGGTACTTGTTATCGGCTTTCTTT. V is TRBV7-9 and J is TRBJ1-1; unclear D gene. Germline V gene lookup returns CDR1 SEHNR and CDR2 FQNEAQ (reference sequence). CDR3 length equals 13 residues. V was pared by 6 bases and J by 11 bases, with 19 bases between.

The rearrangement links TRBV18 to TRBJ2-3, with D possibly being TRBD2 (5 bases). Germline V lookup: CDR1 KGHSH, CDR2 LQKENI. The V end lost 4 bases, the J end lost 14 bases, and 25 bases lay between the germline ends. The CDR3 consists of 15 residues. CDR3 sequence: CASSQKNVNGVDRYF. In DNA, the CDR3 is TGTGCCAGCTCACAAAAAAATGTCAACGGGGTGGATCGGTATTTT.

V gene TRBV5-1 combines with J gene TRBJ1-4; the D is unclear. The ends were cut back, 0 bases at V and 5 bases at J, with 14 bases in the middle. The CDR3 has 16 amino acids. Germline-derived CDR1 and CDR2 are SGHRS and YFSETQ. CDR3 protein: CASSLVLVRPNEKLFF. The DNA for the CDR3 is TGCGCCAGCAGCTTGGTTTTGGTCAGGCCCAATGAAAAACTGTTTTTT.

This rearrangement joins TRBV7-8 to TRBJ2-7, with D maybe TRBD1 (6 bases). Trimming pared 1 base from V and 0 bases from J, leaving 10 bases between. Germline CDR1 reads SGHVS; CDR2 reads FQNEAQ. The CDR3 runs to 15 residues. CDR3 amino acids: CASSLGLTGSYEQYF. Written as DNA, the CDR3 is TGTGCCAGCAGCTTAGGTTTGACAGGCTCCTACGAGCAGTACTTC.

This chain links TRBV2 with TRBJ1-1; D perhaps matches TRBD1 (5 bases). The germline CDR1 and CDR2 sequences are SNHLY and FYNNEI. The V and J ends lost 4 bases and 4 bases respectively, with 13 bases between them. The CDR3 contains 14 residues. For the CDR3, the DNA is TGTGCCAGCAGTGGACCAGCGGGGGGCACTGAAGCTTTCTTT. Its protein product is CASSGPAGGTEAFF.

V gene TRBV2 combines with J gene TRBJ2-3; 9 bases match TRBD2. J was trimmed by 3 bases and V by 5 bases; bases with no gene match: 12. Germline V gives CDR1 SNHLY, CDR2 FYNNEI. The CDR3 loop spans 17 amino acids. DNA of the CDR3: TGTGCCAGCAGTCGAGTCCGGCCAGCGGGAGGTACAGATACGCAGTATTTT. It translates to CASSRVRPAGGTDTQYF.

The V gene is TRBV28, the J gene TRBJ2-2, with a tentative D call TRBD1 (6 bases). This CDR3 is 12 amino acids long. Germline CDR1 and CDR2: MDHEN and SYDVKM. Trimming removed 10 bases at V and 5 bases at J, with 11 bases between. CDR3 sequence: CAIPGDTGELFF. CDR3 coding DNA: TGTGCCATCCCAGGGGATACCGGGGAGCTGTTTTTT.

A single count supports this clone. The chain links TRBV28 to TRBJ2-6; TRBD2 is a possible D gene (5 bases). Germline CDR1 MDHEN, CDR2 SYDVKM. V gave up 6 bases and J gave up 0 bases, with 9 bases separating them. The CDR3 contains 15 residues. For the CDR3, the DNA is TGTGCCAGCAGCCGAGGGTACTCTGGGGCCAACGTCCTGACTTTC. Its protein product is CASSRGYSGANVLTF.

A remark on this clone: This CDR3 is also generated by other DNA sequences in the sample. This rearrangement joins TRBV6-1 to TRBJ2-5; 12 positions match TRBD2. The CDR3 totals 15 residues. CDR1 is MNHNS, CDR2 SASEGT, per germline. J lost 2 bases, V lost 2 bases, and 0 bases had no gene match. CDR3: CASSELAGGQETQYF. CDR3 sequence (DNA): TGTGCCAGCAGTGAACTAGCGGGGGGGCAAGAGACCCAGTACTTC.

The chain couples TRBV7-9 to TRBJ2-2, with no clear D. V was trimmed by 4 bases and J by 1 base, leaving 22 bases between them. This CDR3 has 19 amino acids. Per germline, CDR1 SEHNR and CDR2 FQNEAQ (reference sequence). In nucleotides, the CDR3 is TGTGCCAGCAGCTCCGCCCTCGGCCCACTACCTGAGAACACCGGGGAGCTGTTTTTT. Protein: CASSSALGPLPENTGELFF.

The chain recombines TRBV11-2 with TRBJ1-4, with D perhaps TRBD1 (5 bases). Germline values: CDR1 SGHAT, CDR2 FQNNGV. Trimming removed 6 bases at V and 3 bases at J, with 8 bases between. The CDR3 totals 13 residues. The CDR3 DNA reads as TGTGCCAGCAGACGACAGTCTAATGAAAAACTGTTTTTT. Encoded protein: CASRRQSNEKLFF.